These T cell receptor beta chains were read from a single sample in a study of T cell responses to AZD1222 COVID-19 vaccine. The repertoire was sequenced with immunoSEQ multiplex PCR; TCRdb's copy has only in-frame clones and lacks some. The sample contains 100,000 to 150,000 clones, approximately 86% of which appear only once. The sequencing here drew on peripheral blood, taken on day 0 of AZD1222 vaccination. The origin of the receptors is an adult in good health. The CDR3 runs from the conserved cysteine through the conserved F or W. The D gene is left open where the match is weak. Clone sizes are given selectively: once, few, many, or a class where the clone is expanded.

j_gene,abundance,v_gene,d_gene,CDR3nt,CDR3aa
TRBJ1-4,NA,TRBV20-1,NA,TGCAGTGCTAGAGAAGAAAGGGAACTGTTTTTT,CSAREERELFF
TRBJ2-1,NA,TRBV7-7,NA,TGTGCCAGCAGCATCGGAGTATACAATGAGCAGTTCTTC,CASSIGVYNEQFF
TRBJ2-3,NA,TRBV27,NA,TGTGCCAGCAGTTTCGTTGCCGAGCCAACAGATACGCAGTATTTT,CASSFVAEPTDTQYF
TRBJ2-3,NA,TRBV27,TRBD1,TGTGCCAGCAGTCCGACAGGGATCGCAGATACGCAGTATTTT,CASSPTGIADTQYF
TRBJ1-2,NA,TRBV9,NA,TGTGCCAGCAGCGAGGCCCCTAAGGACATAAGCTACACCTTC,CASSEAPKDISYTF
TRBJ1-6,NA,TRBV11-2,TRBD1,TGTGCCAGCAGCCAAACAGGACAGGGGGATAATTCACCCCTCCACTTT,CASSQTGQGDNSPLHF
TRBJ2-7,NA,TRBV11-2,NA,TGTGCCAGCAGCCAGGGACATTCCTCCTACGAGCAGTACTTC,CASSQGHSSYEQYF
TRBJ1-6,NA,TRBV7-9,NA,TGTGCCAGCAGCGACAGCTCCTATAATTCACCCCTCCACTTT,CASSDSSYNSPLHF
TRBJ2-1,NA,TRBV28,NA,TGTGCCAGCAGTTTATATGGGGGGTCCCCCAGACAGGGCGGTTCCTACAATGAGCAGTTCTTC,CASSLYGGSPRQGGSYNEQFF
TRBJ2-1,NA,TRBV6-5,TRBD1,TGTGCCAGCACCCGACAGGGGCCCAATGAGCAGTTCTTC,CASTRQGPNEQFF
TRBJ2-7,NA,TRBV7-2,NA,TGTGCCAGCAGCTTAGGGTTCCAGGGATACGAGCAGTACTTC,CASSLGFQGYEQYF
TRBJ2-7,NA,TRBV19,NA,TGTGCCAGTAGTATAGCGAAGAGCTCCTACGAGCAGTACTTC,CASSIAKSSYEQYF
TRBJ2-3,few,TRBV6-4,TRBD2,TGTGCCAGCAGTGGGACTAGCGGGGGGGCAGATACGCAGTATTTT,CASSGTSGGADTQYF
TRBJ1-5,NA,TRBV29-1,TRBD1,TGCAGCGCGGTGTTGTGGGCCCCGACAGGGGCACATAGCAATCAGCCCCAGCATTTT,CSAVLWAPTGAHSNQPQHF
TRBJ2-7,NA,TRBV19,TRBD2,TGTGCCAGTAGTATGGGGACTAGCGGGAGTAGCGAGCAGTACTTC,CASSMGTSGSSEQYF
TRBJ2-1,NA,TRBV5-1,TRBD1,TGCGCCAGCAGCTGGGGACAGGGGGCAAATGAGCAGTTCTTC,CASSWGQGANEQFF
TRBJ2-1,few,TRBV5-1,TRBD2,TGCGCCAGCAGCTTCCGGACTAGCGGGAGCTACAATGAGCAGTTCTTC,CASSFRTSGSYNEQFF
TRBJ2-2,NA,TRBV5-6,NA,TGTGCCAGCACCCTCGGCAGCACCGGGGAGCTGTTTTTT,CASTLGSTGELFF
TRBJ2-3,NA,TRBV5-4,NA,TGTGCCAGCAGCTTCAGGACAGTCCCGAGCACAGATACGCAGTATTTT,CASSFRTVPSTDTQYF
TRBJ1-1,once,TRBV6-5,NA,TGTGCCAGCAGTTACTCGGGACACCCAAACACTGAAGCTTTCTTT,CASSYSGHPNTEAFF
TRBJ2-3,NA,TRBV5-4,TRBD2,TGTGCCAGCAGCTCTCAGCGGGGGGGCACAGATACGCAGTATTTT,CASSSQRGGTDTQYF
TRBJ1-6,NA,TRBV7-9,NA,TGTGCCAGCAGCTTCTCGGATAGGACCGAACGTAATTCACCCCTCCACTTT,CASSFSDRTERNSPLHF
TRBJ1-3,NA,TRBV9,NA,TGTGCCAGCACCAGTCCAAACTCTGGAAACACCATATATTTT,CASTSPNSGNTIYF
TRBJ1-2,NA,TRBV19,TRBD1,TGTGCCAGTAGTATCGGAATAGGGGTCCAGGGGGCCGGTGGCTACACCTTC,CASSIGIGVQGAGGYTF
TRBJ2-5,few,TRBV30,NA,TGTGCCTGGAGTGGCGGGGCAGGGGATGGGGAGACCCAGTACTTC,CAWSGGAGDGETQYF
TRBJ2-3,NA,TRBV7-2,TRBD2,TGTGCCAGCAGCCCCGCTGGAGCGGGGTCTTGGAATACGCAGTATTTT,CASSPAGAGSWNTQYF
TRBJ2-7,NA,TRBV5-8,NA,TGTGCCAGCGATAGGAGGTCCTACGAGCAGTACTTC,CASDRRSYEQYF
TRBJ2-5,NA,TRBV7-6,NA,TGTGCCAGCAGCCCAATAAAGACAGGCCAAGAGACCCAGTACTTC,CASSPIKTGQETQYF
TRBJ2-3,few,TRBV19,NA,TGTGCCAGTAGTACGATAGGGCCAGATACGCAGTATTTT,CASSTIGPDTQYF
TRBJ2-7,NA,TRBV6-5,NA,TGTGTCAGCAGTCTAGCAGGGAGGCAGTACTTC,CVSSLAGRQYF
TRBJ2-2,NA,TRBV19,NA,TGTGCCAGTAGCCCAGCGTTTTCCGGGGAGCTGTTTTTT,CASSPAFSGELFF
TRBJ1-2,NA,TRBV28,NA,TGTGCCAGCAGCAATCCTAACTATGGCTACACCTTC,CASSNPNYGYTF
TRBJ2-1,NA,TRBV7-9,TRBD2,TGTGCCAGCAGCCTACGAGCGGGAGGCTACAATGAGCAGTTCTTC,CASSLRAGGYNEQFF
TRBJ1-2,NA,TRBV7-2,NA,TGTGCCAGCAGCTTAGCATCAGGTCCCAACTATGGCTACACCTTC,CASSLASGPNYGYTF
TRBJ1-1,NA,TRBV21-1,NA,TGTGCCAGGGGCACTGAAGCTTTCTTT,CARGTEAFF
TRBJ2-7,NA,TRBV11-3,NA,TGTGCCAGCAGGGCCGGGACACCAAGCCCAATCTACGAGCAGTACTTC,CASRAGTPSPIYEQYF
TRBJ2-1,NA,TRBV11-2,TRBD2,TGTGCCAGCAGTAGACTAGCGGGTTTCTCCTACAATGAGCAGTTCTTC,CASSRLAGFSYNEQFF
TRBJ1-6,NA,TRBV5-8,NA,TGTGCCAGCAGCTTGGCCTATAGCATTTTCCCAGCTAATTCACCCCTCCACTTT,CASSLAYSIFPANSPLHF
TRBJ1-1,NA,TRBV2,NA,TGTGCCAGCAGTGATCCGGGCGAGGACACTGAAGCTTTCTTT,CASSDPGEDTEAFF
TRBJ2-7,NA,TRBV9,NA,TGTGCCAGCAGCGTAGCCCTGGGTGCCTCCTACGAGCAGTACTTC,CASSVALGASYEQYF
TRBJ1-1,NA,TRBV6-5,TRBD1,TGTGCCAGCAGTTATCGAACAGGGGCTCAGACTTTCTTT,CASSYRTGAQTFF
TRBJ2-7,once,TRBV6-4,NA,TGTGCCAGCAGTTCCCACCTGGACGGTCCCTACGAGCAGTACTTC,CASSSHLDGPYEQYF
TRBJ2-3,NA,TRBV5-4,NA,TGTGCCAGCAGCTTGTCGACAGATACGCAGTATTTT,CASSLSTDTQYF
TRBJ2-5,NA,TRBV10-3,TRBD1,TGTGCCATCAGTGCAAACAGGGGGGAGACCCAGTACTTC,CAISANRGETQYF
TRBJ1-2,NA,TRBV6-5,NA,TGTGCCAGCAGTCGTGACGTCTCCCTCGGTGGCTACACCTTC,CASSRDVSLGGYTF